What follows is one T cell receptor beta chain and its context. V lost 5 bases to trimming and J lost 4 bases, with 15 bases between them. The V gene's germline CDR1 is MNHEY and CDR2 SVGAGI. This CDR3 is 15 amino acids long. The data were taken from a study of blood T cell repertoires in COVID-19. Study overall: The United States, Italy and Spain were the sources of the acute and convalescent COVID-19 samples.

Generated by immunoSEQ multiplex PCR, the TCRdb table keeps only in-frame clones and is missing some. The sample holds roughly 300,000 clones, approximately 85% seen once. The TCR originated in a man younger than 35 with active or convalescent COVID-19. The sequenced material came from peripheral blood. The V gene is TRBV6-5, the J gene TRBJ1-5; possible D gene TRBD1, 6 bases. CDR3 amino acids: CASSPQQGRNQPQHF. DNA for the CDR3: TGTGCCAGCAGTCCCCAACAGGGCCGGAATCAGCCCCAGCATTTT.